The entry below describes one TCR beta chain. The antigen remains unidentified. The germline V and J ends were trimmed by 2 bases and 0 bases, with 13 bases remaining between them. Germline CDR1 and CDR2: MNHEY and SVGAGI. This CDR3 region has 16 residues. These data belong to a study of Tregs in tolerant kidney transplant recipients. Thawed PBMCs were FACS-sorted into unstimulated CD4+CD25+CD127- regulatory T cells, CD4+CD25- non-regulatory cells, CD4 and CD8 cells. The study, taken as a whole, reports: The small number of patients limits these findings pending further validation. This study did not directly address biological reproducibility. Activated donor B cell expansion appeared to reveal the most relevant donor-specific TCRbeta repertoire.

This table comes from immunoSEQ multiplex PCR, and its TCRdb copy is limited to in-frame clones, with some not included. Of 200,000 to 300,000 clones listed, 84% were seen once; the top ten hold roughly 0.67%. The sequence came from a human donor in good health. What was sequenced was CD4+ T cells from blood. This chain joins TRBV6-5 and TRBJ1-1; D unresolved. The CDR3 DNA reads as TGTGCCAGCAGTTACATAGGGCGGCATTTGAACACTGAAGCTTTCTTT. As protein: CASSYIGRHLNTEAFF.